This TCR beta chain was documented in a study of cytomegalovirus exposure and HLA in healthy donors. At the level of the study: The same platform was used for the 100 to 150 validation repertoires as for the approximately 610 first-cohort repertoires, as reported in a later analysis. Study-level results: Subsequent analysis found a tendency for first-cohort TCR clusters to co-occur within the 90 to 150 validation repertoires.

Method: immunoSEQ multiplex PCR; TCRdb's copy keeps in-frame clones and lacks some. The table lists about 200,000 clones, around four fifths of them singletons, with roughly 6% in the top ten. Per the germline V gene, CDR1 is MNHEY and CDR2 is SVGAGI. The CDR3 contains 13 residues. V lost 2 bases and J lost 1, with 5 bases in between. Notes on this clone: The antigen remains unidentified.

Sequenced sample: PBMCs. The chain uses TRBV6-5 and TRBJ1-1; the D is unclear. This receptor was identified in a woman in her late teens or twenties in good health and CMV-seronegative. This CDR3 reads CASSYGGNTEAFF. As DNA, the CDR3 is TGTGCCAGCAGTTACGGTGGGAACACTGAAGCTTTCTTT.